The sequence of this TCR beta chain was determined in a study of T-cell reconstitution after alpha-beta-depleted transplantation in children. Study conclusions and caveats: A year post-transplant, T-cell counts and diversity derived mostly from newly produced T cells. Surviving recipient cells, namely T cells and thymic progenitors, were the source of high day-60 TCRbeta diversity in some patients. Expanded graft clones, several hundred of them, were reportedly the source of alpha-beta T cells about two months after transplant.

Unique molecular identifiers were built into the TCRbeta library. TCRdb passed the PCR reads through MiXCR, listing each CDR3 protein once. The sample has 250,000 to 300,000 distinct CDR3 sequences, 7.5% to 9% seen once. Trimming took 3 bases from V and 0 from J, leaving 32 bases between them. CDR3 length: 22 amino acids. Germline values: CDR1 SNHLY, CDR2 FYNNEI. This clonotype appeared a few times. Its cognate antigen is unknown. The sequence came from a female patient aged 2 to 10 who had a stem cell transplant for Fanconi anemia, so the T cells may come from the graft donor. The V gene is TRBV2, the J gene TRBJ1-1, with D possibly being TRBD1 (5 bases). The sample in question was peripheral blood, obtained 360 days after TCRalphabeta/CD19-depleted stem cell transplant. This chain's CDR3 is CASSEGVRRALKSEAMNTEAFF. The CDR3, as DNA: TGTGCCAGCAGTGAGGGGGTGAGGAGGGCGCTCAAATCCGAGGCCATGAACACTGAAGCTTTCTTT.